This TCR beta chain is drawn from a study of blood T cell repertoires in COVID-19. Study context: Italy, Spain and the United States were the sources of the convalescent and acute COVID-19 samples. PBMCs, B-cell-depleted T cells, or T cells were the source of the cDNA or gDNA that made up the material.

As originally analysed: It was from reference gene primer amplification that nucleated cell counts were estimated. Profiling relied on immunoSEQ multiplex PCR, and the TCRdb table lists in-frame clones only, not all of them. V and J calls and clone size are given by that table; D and trimming were obtained from the DNA. The sample lists 100,000 or so clones; about 85% were seen once. The CDR3 length is 11 residues. Germline V CDR1 and CDR2: MDHEN, SYDVKM. Trimming left V 3 bases short and J 5 bases short, with 4 bases between. Sequenced input: peripheral blood. This clonotype was sampled from a woman between 70 and 85 years old with active or convalescent COVID-19. This sequence joins TRBV28 and TRBJ1-2, with unresolved D. CDR3 sequence reads: CASSFRYGYTF. DNA of the CDR3: TGTGCCAGCAGTTTCCGGTATGGCTACACCTTC.